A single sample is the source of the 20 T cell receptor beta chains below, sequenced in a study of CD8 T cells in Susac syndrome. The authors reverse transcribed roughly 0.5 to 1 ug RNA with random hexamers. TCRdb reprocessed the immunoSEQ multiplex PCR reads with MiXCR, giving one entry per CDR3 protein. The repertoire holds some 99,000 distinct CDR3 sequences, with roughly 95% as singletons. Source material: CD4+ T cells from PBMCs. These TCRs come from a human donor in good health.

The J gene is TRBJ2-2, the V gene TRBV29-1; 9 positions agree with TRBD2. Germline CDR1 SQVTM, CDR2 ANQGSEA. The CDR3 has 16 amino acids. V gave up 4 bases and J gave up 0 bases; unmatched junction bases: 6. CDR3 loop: CSVVNSGSANTGELFF. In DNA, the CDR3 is TGCAGCGTTGTTAATAGCGGGAGCGCGAACACCGGGGAGCTGTTTTTT.

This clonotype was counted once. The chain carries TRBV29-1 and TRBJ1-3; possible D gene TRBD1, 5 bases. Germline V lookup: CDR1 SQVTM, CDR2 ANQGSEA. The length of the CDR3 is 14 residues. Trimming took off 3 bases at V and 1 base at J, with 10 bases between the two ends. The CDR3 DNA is TGCAGCGTTGATGCAGGGAGGTCTGGAAACACCATATATTTT. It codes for CSVDAGRSGNTIYF.

The CDR3 here is CASSFTSGTYYEQYF. In DNA, the CDR3 is TGTGCCAGCAGTTTCACGTCCGGGACATATTACGAGCAGTACTTC. V is TRBV28 and J is TRBJ2-7; perhaps TRBD1 as D (6 bases). V lost 3 bases and J 4 bases, leaving 16 bases between the germline ends. CDR1 and CDR2 from the germline V gene are MDHEN and SYDVKM. CDR3 size: 15 residues.

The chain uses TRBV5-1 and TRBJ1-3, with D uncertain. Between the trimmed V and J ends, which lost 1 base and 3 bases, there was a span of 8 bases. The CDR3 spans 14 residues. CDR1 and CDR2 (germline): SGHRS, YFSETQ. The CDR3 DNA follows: TGCGCCAGCAGCTTGATCTGGGGTGGAAACACCATATATTTT. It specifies CASSLIWGGNTIYF. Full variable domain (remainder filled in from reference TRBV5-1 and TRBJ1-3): KAGVTQTPRYLIKTRGQQVTLSCSPISGHRSVSWYQQTPGQGLQFLFEYFSETQRNKGNFPGRFSGRQFSNSRSEMNVSTLELGDSALYLCASSLIWGGNTIYFGEGSWLTVV.

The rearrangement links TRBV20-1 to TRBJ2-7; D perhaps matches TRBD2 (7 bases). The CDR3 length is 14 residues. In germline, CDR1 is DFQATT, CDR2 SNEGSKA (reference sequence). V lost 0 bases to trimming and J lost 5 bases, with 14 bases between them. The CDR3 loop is CSARDGRGSNEQYF. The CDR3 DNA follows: TGCAGTGCTAGAGATGGGAGGGGGTCCAACGAGCAGTACTTC.

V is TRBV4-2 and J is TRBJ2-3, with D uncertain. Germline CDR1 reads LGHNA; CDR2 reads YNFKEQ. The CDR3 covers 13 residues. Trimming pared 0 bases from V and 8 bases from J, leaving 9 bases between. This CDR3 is CASSQDRAATQYF. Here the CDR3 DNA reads TGTGCCAGCAGCCAAGATCGGGCGGCTACGCAGTATTTT.

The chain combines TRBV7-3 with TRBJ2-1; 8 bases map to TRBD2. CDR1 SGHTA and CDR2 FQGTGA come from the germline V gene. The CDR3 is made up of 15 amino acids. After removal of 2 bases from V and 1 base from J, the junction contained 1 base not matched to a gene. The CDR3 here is CASSLGTRSYNEQFF. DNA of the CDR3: TGTGCCAGCAGCTTAGGGACTAGGTCCTACAATGAGCAGTTCTTC.

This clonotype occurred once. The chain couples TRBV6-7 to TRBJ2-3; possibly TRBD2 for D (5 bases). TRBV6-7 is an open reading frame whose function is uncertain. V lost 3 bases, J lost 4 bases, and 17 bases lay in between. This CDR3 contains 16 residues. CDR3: CASSYRPSLGADTQYF. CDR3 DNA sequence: TGTGCCAGCAGTTATCGTCCGAGTTTGGGAGCAGATACGCAGTATTTT.

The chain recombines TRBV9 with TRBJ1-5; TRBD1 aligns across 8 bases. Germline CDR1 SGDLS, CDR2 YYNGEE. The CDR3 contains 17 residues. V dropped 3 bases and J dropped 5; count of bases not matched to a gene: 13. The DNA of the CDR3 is TGTGCCAGCAGCGCCGACTCCGACAGGGGAGACGATCAGCCCCAGCATTTT. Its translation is CASSADSDRGDDQPQHF.

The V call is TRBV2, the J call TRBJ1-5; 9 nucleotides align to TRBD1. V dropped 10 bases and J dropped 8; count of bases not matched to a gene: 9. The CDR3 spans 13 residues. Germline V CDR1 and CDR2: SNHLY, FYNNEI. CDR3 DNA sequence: TGTGCCACTCGGACAGGGGTTTATGAGCCCCAGCATTTT. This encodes CATRTGVYEPQHF.

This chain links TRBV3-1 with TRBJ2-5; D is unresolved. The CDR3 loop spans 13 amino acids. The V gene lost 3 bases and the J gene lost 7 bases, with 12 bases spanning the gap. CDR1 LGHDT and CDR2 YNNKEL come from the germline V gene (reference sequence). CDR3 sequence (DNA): TGTGCCAGCAGCCATGGGCCTATTACGACCCAGTACTTC. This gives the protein CASSHGPITTQYF.

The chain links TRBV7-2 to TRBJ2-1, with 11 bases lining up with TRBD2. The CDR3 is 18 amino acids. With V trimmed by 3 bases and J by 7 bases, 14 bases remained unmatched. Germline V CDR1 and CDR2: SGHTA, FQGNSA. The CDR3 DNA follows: TGTGCCAGCAGCTTTGGGACTAGCGGAAGGAGATTGGGAAATGAGCAGTTCTTC. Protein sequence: CASSFGTSGRRLGNEQFF.

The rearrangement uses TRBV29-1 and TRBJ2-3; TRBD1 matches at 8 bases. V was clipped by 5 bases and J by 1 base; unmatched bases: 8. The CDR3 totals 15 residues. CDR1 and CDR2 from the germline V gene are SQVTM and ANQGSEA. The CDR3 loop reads CSVKQGALGTDTQYF. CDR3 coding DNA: TGCAGCGTTAAGCAGGGGGCGCTTGGCACAGATACGCAGTATTTT.

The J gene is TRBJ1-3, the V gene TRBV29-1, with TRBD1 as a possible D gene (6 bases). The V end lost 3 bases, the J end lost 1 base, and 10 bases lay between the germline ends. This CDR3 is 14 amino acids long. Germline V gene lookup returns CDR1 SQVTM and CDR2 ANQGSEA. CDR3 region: CSVDGGASGNTIYF. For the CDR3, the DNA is TGCAGCGTTGATGGGGGCGCGTCTGGAAACACCATATATTTT.

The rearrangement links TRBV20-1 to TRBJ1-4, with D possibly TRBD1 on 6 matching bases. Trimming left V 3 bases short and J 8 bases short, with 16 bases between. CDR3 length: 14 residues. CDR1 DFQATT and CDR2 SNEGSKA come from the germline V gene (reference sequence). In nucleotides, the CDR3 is TGCAGTGCTAGTGGGGGACAAGCCCGGGAAAAACTGTTTTTT. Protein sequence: CSASGGQAREKLFF.

The CDR3 nucleotides are TGTGCCAGCAGCCAAGATGTGAACACTGAAGCTTTCTTT. This encodes CASSQDVNTEAFF. This rearrangement joins TRBV3-1 to TRBJ1-1; D gene ambiguous. V lost 0 bases, J lost 0 bases, and 2 bases lay in between. Per the germline V gene, CDR1 is LGHDT and CDR2 is YNNKEL (reference sequence). The CDR3 length is 13 residues.

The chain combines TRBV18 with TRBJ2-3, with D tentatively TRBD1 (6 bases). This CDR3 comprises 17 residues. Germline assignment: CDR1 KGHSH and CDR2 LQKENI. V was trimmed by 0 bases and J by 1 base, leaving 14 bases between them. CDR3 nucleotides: TGTGCCAGCTCACCACCGAACAGGGTGAAAGGCACAGATACGCAGTATTTT. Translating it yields CASSPPNRVKGTDTQYF.

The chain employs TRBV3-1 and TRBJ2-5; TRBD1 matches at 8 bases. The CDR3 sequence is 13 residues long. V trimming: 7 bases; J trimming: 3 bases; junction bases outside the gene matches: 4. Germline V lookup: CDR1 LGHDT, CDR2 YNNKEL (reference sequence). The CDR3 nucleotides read TGTGCCAGCAATCCGGACAGGGAAGAGACCCAGTACTTC. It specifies CASNPDREETQYF.

Here the CDR3 DNA reads TGTGCCACCGATGAGGGGACAGAGACCCAGTACTTC. Protein sequence: CATDEGTETQYF. The rearrangement uses TRBV2 and TRBJ2-5; possibly TRBD1 or TRBD2 for D (5 bases each). V was clipped by 10 bases and J by 4 bases, with 13 bases between them. CDR1 is SNHLY and CDR2 is FYNNEI in the germline V gene. The CDR3 sequence is 12 residues long. The complete variable domain, with remaining parts taken from reference TRBV2 and TRBJ2-5, reads EPEVTQTPSHQVTQMGQEVILRCVPISNHLYFYWYRQILGQKVEFLVSFYNNEISEKSEIFDDQFSVERPDGSNFTLKIRSTKLEDSAMYFCATDEGTETQYFGPGTRLLVL.

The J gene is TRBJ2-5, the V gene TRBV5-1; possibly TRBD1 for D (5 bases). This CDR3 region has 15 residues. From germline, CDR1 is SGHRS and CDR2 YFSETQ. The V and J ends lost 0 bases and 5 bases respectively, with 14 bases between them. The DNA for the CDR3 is TGCGCCAGCAGCTTGGCTGATGGGGCAGGGGAGACCCAGTACTTC. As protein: CASSLADGAGETQYF.